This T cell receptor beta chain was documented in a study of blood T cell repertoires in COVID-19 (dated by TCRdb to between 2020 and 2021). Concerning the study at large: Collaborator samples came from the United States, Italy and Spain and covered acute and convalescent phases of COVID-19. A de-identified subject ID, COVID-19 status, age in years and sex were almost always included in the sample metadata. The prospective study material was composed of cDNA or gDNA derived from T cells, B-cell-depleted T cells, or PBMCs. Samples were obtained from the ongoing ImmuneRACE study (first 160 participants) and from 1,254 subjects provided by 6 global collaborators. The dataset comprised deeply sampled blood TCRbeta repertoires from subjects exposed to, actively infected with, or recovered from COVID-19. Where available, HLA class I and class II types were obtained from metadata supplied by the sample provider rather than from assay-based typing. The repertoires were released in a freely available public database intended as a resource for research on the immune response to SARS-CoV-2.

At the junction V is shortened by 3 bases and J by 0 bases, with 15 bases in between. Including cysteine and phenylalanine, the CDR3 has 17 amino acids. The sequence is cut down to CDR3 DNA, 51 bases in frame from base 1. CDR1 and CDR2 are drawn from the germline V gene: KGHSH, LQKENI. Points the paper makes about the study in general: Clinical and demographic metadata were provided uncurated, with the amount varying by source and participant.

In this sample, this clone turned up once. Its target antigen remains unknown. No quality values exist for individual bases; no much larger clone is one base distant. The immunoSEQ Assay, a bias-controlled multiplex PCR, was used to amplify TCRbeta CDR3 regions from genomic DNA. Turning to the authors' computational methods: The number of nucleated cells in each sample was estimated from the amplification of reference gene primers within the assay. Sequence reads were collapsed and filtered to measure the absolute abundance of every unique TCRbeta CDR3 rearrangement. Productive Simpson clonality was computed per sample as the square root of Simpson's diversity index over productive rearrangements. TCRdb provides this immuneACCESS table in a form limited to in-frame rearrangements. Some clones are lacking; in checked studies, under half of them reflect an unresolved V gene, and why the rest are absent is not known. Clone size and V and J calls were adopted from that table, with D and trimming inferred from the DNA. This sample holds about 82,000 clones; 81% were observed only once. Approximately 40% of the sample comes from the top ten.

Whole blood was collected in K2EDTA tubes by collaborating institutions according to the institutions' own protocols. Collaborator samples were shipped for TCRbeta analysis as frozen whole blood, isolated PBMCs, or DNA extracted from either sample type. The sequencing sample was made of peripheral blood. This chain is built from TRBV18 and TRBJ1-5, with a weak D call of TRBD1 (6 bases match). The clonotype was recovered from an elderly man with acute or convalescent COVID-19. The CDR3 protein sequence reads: CASSPLGRGDSNQPQHF. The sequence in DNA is TGTGCCAGCTCACCCCTCGGGAGGGGGGATAGCAATCAGCCCCAGCATTTT. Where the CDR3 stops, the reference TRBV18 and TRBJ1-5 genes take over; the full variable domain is NAGVMQNPRHLVRRRGQEARLRCSPMKGHSHVYWYRQLPEEGLKFMVYLQKENIIDESGMPKERFSAEFPKEGPSILRIQQVVRGDSAAYFCASSPLGRGDSNQPQHFGDGTRLSIL.